Listed below are T cell receptor beta chains from one sample, sequenced in a study of CD8 T cells in Susac syndrome. TCRdb passed the immunoSEQ multiplex PCR reads through MiXCR, listing each CDR3 protein once. The sample consists of 150,000 or so distinct CDR3 sequences, roughly 94% of them appearing once. Material for sequencing was CD4+ T cells from PBMCs. The receptors shown here come from a human donor with Susac syndrome. Both conserved end residues are part of each CDR3. The order of the fields is clone size, CDR3 length, V gene, J gene, D gene, CDR3 protein, CDR3 DNA. D genes are given only for firm matches. Size values are once, few and many counts, or a class for expanded clones, and some rows have none.

NA	13	TRBV12-3/TRBV12-4	TRBJ2-5	NA	CASSPRDPETQYF	TGTGCCAGCAGTCCGCGGGATCCAGAGACCCAGTACTTC
NA	17	TRBV9	TRBJ2-2	TRBD1	CASSVGTTGRGAGELFF	TGTGCCAGCAGCGTAGGGACGACAGGGAGAGGCGCCGGGGAGCTGTTTTTT
NA	16	TRBV27	TRBJ2-4	NA	CASSLSLQGSKNIQYF	TGTGCCAGCAGTTTATCCTTGCAGGGGTCCAAAAACATTCAGTACTTC
NA	12	TRBV28	TRBJ1-2	NA	CASADDNYGYTF	TGTGCCAGTGCGGACGATAACTATGGCTACACCTTC
once	13	TRBV28	TRBJ1-6	TRBD1	CASVGGADSPLHF	TGTGCCAGCGTAGGGGGCGCGGATTCACCCCTCCACTTT
NA	13	TRBV30	TRBJ1-2	NA	CAWSVESLRGYTF	TGTGCCTGGAGTGTAGAGTCACTTCGGGGCTACACCTTC
NA	15	TRBV4-2	TRBJ1-4	NA	CASSQQAATNEKLFF	TGTGCCAGCAGCCAACAGGCTGCAACTAATGAAAAACTGTTTTTT
NA	11	TRBV2	TRBJ1-1	TRBD1	CASRGTGVAFF	TGTGCCAGCAGGGGGACAGGGGTGGCTTTCTTT
NA	14	TRBV15	TRBJ2-1	NA	CATSRDGLAYEQFF	TGTGCCACCAGCAGAGATGGGCTAGCATATGAGCAGTTCTTC
once	17	TRBV5-4	TRBJ1-1	TRBD1	CASSFRDRGDRNTEAFF	TGTGCCAGCAGCTTTCGAGACAGGGGTGATCGGAACACTGAAGCTTTCTTT
NA	16	TRBV12-5	TRBJ2-3	NA	CASGLVLRGDTDTQYF	TGTGCTAGTGGTTTGGTACTTCGAGGCGACACAGATACGCAGTATTTT
NA	11	TRBV20-1	TRBJ1-1	NA	CSARGNTEAFF	TGCAGTGCTAGAGGTAACACTGAAGCTTTCTTT
NA	16	TRBV7-2	TRBJ2-5	TRBD2	CASSLSERGGGETQYF	TGTGCCAGCAGCTTATCCGAGCGGGGGGGCGGTGAGACCCAGTACTTC
NA	16	TRBV7-6	TRBJ1-1	NA	CASSLMDGRMNTEAFF	TGTGCCAGCAGCTTAATGGACGGACGGATGAACACTGAAGCTTTCTTT
NA	15	TRBV7-9	TRBJ2-5	TRBD2	CASSLGLAGEETQYF	TGTGCCAGCAGCTTAGGGCTAGCGGGAGAAGAGACCCAGTACTTC
NA	14	TRBV29-1	TRBJ1-2	TRBD1	CSVEGETGVYGYTF	TGCAGCGTTGAAGGAGAGACAGGGGTTTATGGCTACACCTTC
NA	19	TRBV29-1	TRBJ1-2	TRBD1	CSVDTRDRERDLANYGYTF	TGCAGCGTTGATACCCGAGACAGGGAAAGGGATTTAGCTAACTATGGCTACACCTTC
NA	13	TRBV20-1	TRBJ2-3	NA	CSSRQVGGDTQYF	TGCAGTAGCCGACAGGTTGGAGGAGATACGCAGTATTTT
NA	17	TRBV10-3	TRBJ2-1	NA	CAISESGTYKEGNEQFF	TGTGCCATCAGCGAATCAGGGACGTACAAAGAGGGAAATGAGCAGTTCTTC
NA	14	TRBV20-1	TRBJ2-3	NA	CSASRGPSADTQYF	TGCAGTGCTAGTCGGGGGCCCTCCGCAGATACGCAGTATTTT
NA	16	TRBV7-9	TRBJ2-1	TRBD2	CASSPGSSGGAREQFF	TGTGCCAGCAGTCCCGGGTCCAGCGGGGGGGCACGAGAGCAGTTCTTC
NA	13	TRBV29-1	TRBJ1-1	NA	CSVMGRANTEAFF	TGCAGCGTTATGGGCAGGGCGAACACTGAAGCTTTCTTT
NA	12	TRBV5-1	TRBJ2-7	NA	CASRGSTVEQYF	TGCGCCAGCAGGGGATCGACGGTCGAGCAGTACTTC
NA	13	TRBV10-3	TRBJ2-3	NA	CAIGGAPPDTQYF	TGTGCCATCGGGGGCGCCCCGCCAGATACGCAGTATTTT
NA	14	TRBV20-1	TRBJ2-5	NA	CSARERLVAETQYF	TGCAGTGCAAGAGAAAGGCTAGTGGCAGAGACCCAGTACTTC
NA	13	TRBV2	TRBJ1-5	NA	CASTAGGNQPQHF	TGTGCCAGCACTGCGGGGGGGAATCAGCCCCAGCATTTT
NA	15	TRBV18	TRBJ2-5	NA	CASSPFPRAQETQYF	TGTGCCAGCTCACCATTCCCCAGGGCCCAAGAGACCCAGTACTTC
NA	14	TRBV20-1	TRBJ2-4	NA	CSASPGAGQNIQYF	TGCAGTGCTAGTCCGGGGGCAGGTCAAAACATTCAGTACTTC
NA	16	TRBV5-6	TRBJ2-1	TRBD2	CASSLDLAGGGNEQFF	TGTGCCAGCAGCTTGGACTTAGCGGGAGGGGGTAATGAGCAGTTCTTC
NA	13	TRBV30	TRBJ1-1	NA	CAWTMGLNTEAFF	TGTGCCTGGACGATGGGCCTGAACACTGAAGCTTTCTTT
NA	15	TRBV30	TRBJ2-3	TRBD2	CAWSWERGSTDTQYF	TGTGCCTGGAGTTGGGAGCGGGGGAGCACAGATACGCAGTATTTT
NA	13	TRBV20-1	TRBJ2-7	TRBD2	CSARTSGVFEQYF	TGCAGTGCCCGGACTAGCGGGGTTTTCGAGCAGTACTTC
NA	14	TRBV2	TRBJ1-1	NA	CASSRQEWNTEAFF	TGTGCCAGCAGTCGACAGGAGTGGAACACTGAAGCTTTCTTT
NA	14	TRBV3-1	TRBJ2-2	TRBD2	CASRQGLAAGELFF	TGTGCCAGCAGACAAGGACTAGCCGCCGGGGAGCTGTTTTTT
NA	13	TRBV5-4	TRBJ2-2	NA	CASSLGLGGELFF	TGTGCCAGCAGCTTGGGGTTAGGCGGGGAGCTGTTTTTT
NA	12	TRBV18	TRBJ2-5	NA	CASSPTQETQYF	TGCGCCAGCAGCCCCACCCAAGAGACCCAGTACTTC
NA	16	TRBV4-1	TRBJ2-1	NA	CASSQDRVARANEQFF	TGCGCCAGCAGCCAAGATCGGGTAGCGAGGGCTAATGAGCAGTTCTTC
NA	13	TRBV18	TRBJ2-3	TRBD1	CASSGDSSDTQYF	TGTGCCAGCTCAGGGGACAGCTCAGATACGCAGTATTTT
NA	14	TRBV20-1	TRBJ2-1	NA	CSAPRQGFYNEQFF	TGCAGTGCTCCCCGCCAGGGATTCTACAATGAGCAGTTCTTC
NA	17	TRBV20-1	TRBJ2-1	TRBD2	CSARDFQTSGRFDEQFF	TGCAGTGCTAGAGATTTCCAGACTAGCGGGAGGTTCGATGAGCAGTTCTTC
NA	13	TRBV2	TRBJ2-6	NA	CASRGSGANVLTF	TGTGCCAGCAGAGGCTCTGGGGCCAACGTCCTGACTTTC
NA	15	TRBV2	TRBJ2-7	TRBD2	CASKASGGYPYEQYF	TGTGCCAGCAAGGCTAGCGGGGGTTATCCCTACGAGCAGTACTTC